This T cell receptor (beta chain) is drawn from a study of OX40 agonist ivuxolimab in advanced cancers. This CDR3 spans 14 amino acids. The V gene's germline CDR1 is SGHDT and CDR2 YYEEEE. The V and J ends lost 2 bases and 6 bases, in that order; junction bases with no gene match: 4. The method was immunoSEQ multiplex PCR; TCRdb's version includes in-frame clones alone and lacks a portion of them. Here the sample spans some 70,000 clones, 85% being singletons. The sample in question was CD4+ or CD8+ T cells sorted from blood, obtained in a trial of the OX40 agonist ivuxolimab. V usage is TRBV5-6 and J usage is TRBJ1-5; 8 nucleotides agree with TRBD1. The sequence was collected from an adult with an advanced solid tumor such as melanoma, head and neck, liver or kidney cancer. CDR3 nucleotide sequence: TGTGCCAGCAGCTTCGGACAGGGTGCTCAGCCCCAGCATTTT. This translates into CASSFGQGAQPQHF. The complete variable domain, with remaining parts taken from reference TRBV5-6 and TRBJ1-5, reads DAGVTQSPTHLIKTRGQQVTLRCSPKSGHDTVSWYQQALGQGPQFIFQYYEEEERQRGNFPDRFSGHQFPNYSSELNVNALLLGDSALYLCASSFGQGAQPQHFGDGTRLSIL.